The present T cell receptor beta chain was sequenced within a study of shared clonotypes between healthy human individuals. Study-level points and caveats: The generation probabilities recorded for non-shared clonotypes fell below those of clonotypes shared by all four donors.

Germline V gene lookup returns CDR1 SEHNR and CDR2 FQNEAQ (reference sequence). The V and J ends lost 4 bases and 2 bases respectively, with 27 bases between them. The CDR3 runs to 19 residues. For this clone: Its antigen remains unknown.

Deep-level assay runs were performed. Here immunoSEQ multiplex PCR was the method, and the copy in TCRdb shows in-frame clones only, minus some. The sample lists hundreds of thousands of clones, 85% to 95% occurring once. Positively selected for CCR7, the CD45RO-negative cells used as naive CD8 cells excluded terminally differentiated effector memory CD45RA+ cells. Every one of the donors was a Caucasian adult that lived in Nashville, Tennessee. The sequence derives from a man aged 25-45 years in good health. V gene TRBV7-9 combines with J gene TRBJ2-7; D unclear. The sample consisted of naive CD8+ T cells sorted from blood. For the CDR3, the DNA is TGTGCCAGCAGCTCAACCCGACTGTCTACGGTACCCACTGCCTACGAGCAGTACTTC. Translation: CASSSTRLSTVPTAYEQYF.